This TCR beta chain appears in the sequencing data of a study of beta chain features in type 1 diabetes. Overall study results and limits: Insertions at VDJ junctions were less frequent in type 1 diabetes patients. These patients also deleted more nucleotides at the same junctions. Across all four CD4+ subsets, people with type 1 diabetes showed modestly shorter TCRB CDR3s.

This clone was counted between two and nine times. The antigen is not known. No conserved phenylalanine or tryptophan is present at the end of the CDR3, so a read error is the likely explanation. It is unclear where the CDR3 begins or ends on the DNA, so no DNA is shown, and the CDR3 is as TCRdb lists it. Germline CDR1 GTSNPN, CDR2 SVGIG (reference sequence). The CDR3 is 8 residues long, counting both termini. The investigators reverse transcribed all of the isolated RNA, so they sequenced expressed TCRB transcripts. About 3.57 million reads were obtained on average from naive, central memory and regulatory T cell samples. Here immunoSEQ multiplex PCR was the method, and the copy in TCRdb shows in-frame clones only, minus some. The sample has 680,000 or so clones; 13% are singletons.

The V and J genes are TRBV30 and TRBJ2-7; the table calls TRBD1, which could not be checked here. The sequenced sample consisted of naive CD4+ T cells from blood. The sequence was collected from a man aged 18 to 29 with type 1 diabetes. The CDR3 here is CAWSRGQN.